The entry below describes one T cell receptor (beta chain). Antigen specificity is unknown. PCR employed 60 Vbeta and 13 Jbeta primers. TCRdb's copy holds only in-frame clones and misses some; the assay was immunoSEQ multiplex PCR. The data show about 120,000 clones, with over 70% seen just once and 11% held by the top ten. This entry is derived from a study of cytomegalovirus exposure and HLA in healthy donors. CDR1 and CDR2 from the germline V gene are SGHVS and FNYEAQ. V lost 4 bases to trimming and J lost 9 bases, with 19 bases between them. The CDR3 consists of 16 residues. General study results and limits: 87-base-pair reads could not separate some V segments, including TRBV6-2 and TRBV6-3.

The J gene is TRBJ1-6, the V gene TRBV7-6, with a weak D call TRBD1 (5 bases). Sequenced input: PBMCs. The receptor was derived from a woman between 50 and 59 years old in good health and CMV-seropositive. The CDR3 DNA reads as TGTGCCAGCAGCTGGGACTCGGGATTCTTGAGTTCACCCCTCCACTTT. Protein: CASSWDSGFLSSPLHF.